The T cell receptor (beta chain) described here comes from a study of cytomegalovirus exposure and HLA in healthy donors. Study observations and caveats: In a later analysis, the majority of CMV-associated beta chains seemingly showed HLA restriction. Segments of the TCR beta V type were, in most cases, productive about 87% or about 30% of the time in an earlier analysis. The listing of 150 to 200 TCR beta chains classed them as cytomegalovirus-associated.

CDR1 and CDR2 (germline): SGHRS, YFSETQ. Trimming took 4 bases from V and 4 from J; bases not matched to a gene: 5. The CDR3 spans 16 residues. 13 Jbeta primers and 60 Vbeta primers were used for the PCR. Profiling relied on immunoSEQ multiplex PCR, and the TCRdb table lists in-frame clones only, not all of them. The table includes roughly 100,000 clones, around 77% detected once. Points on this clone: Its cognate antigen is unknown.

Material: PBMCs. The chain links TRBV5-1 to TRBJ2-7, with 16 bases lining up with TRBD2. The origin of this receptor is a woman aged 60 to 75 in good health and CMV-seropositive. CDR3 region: CASSPPGLAGGYEQYF. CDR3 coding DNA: TGCGCCAGCAGCCCACCGGGACTAGCGGGAGGGTACGAGCAGTACTTC.